One sample yielded the 14 T cell receptor beta chains listed below, sequenced in a study of post-analysis software for immune sequencing data (dated by TCRdb to the mid-2010s). Libraries came from PCR. The sequencer was an Illumina HiSeq 2500. To reduce PCR and sequencing biases, unique molecular identifiers were incorporated into the TCR beta cDNA libraries. TCRdb trimmed public reads at Q25 via fastp, called clones via MiXCR and kept in-frame beta chains. Merged by CDR3 protein, the rows form single entries marked with the most common genes and DNA. The sample contains roughly 800,000 distinct CDR3 sequences, just over 45% of them found a single time. The ten largest clones capture over 4.5% of the sample. These receptors have no known antigen. Study-wide conclusions, independent of this receptor: Patients showed significantly higher frequencies than controls for a handful of TRBV segments, among them TRBV5-6, TRBV5-1 and TRBV20-1.

The sequencing sample was made of blood. The receptors were gathered from a girl between 10 and 17 years old with multiple sclerosis.

This clonotype was seen a handful of times. The chain has TRBV10-3 and TRBJ1-1; no firm D call. The V gene's germline CDR1 is ENHRY and CDR2 SYGVKD. The CDR3 has 14 residues. Trimming took off 6 bases at V and 4 bases at J, with 15 bases between the two ends. The CDR3 coding sequence is TGTGCCATCAGGCTCGGGTCAAGCGGCACTGAAGCTTTCTTT. Its protein is CAIRLGSSGTEAFF.

The rearrangement uses TRBV12-3 or TRBV12-4 and TRBJ1-1; tentatively, D is TRBD1 (5 bases). The CDR3 is made up of 15 amino acids. V lost 1 base to trimming and J lost 0 bases, with 9 bases between them. The CDR3 nucleotides are TGTGCCAGCAGTTTAGGGGGCCCATTGAACACTGAAGCTTTCTTT. Amino acids: CASSLGGPLNTEAFF.

The V and J genes are TRBV4-3 and TRBJ2-7, with TRBD2 as a possible D gene (5 bases). Per germline, CDR1 LGHNA and CDR2 YSLEER. Trimming left V 0 bases short and J 6 bases short, with 9 bases between. This CDR3 has 13 amino acids. The CDR3 nucleotides are TGCGCCAGCAGCCAAGAGCCGGGAACCGAGCAGTACTTC. Protein sequence: CASSQEPGTEQYF.

This sequence joins TRBV29-1 and TRBJ2-5; TRBD2 might be the D (5 bases). V lost 6 bases and J 5 bases, leaving 22 bases between the germline ends. Per germline, CDR1 SQVTM and CDR2 ANQGSEA. CDR3 length equals 15 residues. CDR3 nucleotides: TGCAGCGTCGGGGTATGGACCGGGATTTGGGAGACCCAGTACTTC. Its translation: CSVGVWTGIWETQYF.

This clonotype was found a few times. The gene calls are TRBV4-3 and TRBJ2-1; D ambiguous. The germline V gene has CDR1 LGHNA and CDR2 YSLEER. The CDR3 totals 16 residues. V shed 4 bases and J shed 3 bases, with 16 bases lying between them. Here the CDR3 reads CASSLRKETVYNEQFF. The CDR3 DNA follows: TGCGCCAGCAGCCTAAGAAAGGAGACCGTCTACAATGAGCAGTTCTTC.

This chain links TRBV29-1 with TRBJ2-1, with D perhaps matching TRBD2 (5 bases). Germline CDR1 is SQVTM and CDR2 is ANQGSEA. The CDR3 has 10 amino acids. The V gene lost 6 bases and the J gene lost 9 bases, with 9 bases spanning the gap. In nucleotides, the CDR3 is TGCAGCGTACTAGAAAGTGAGCAGTTCTTC. It codes for CSVLESEQFF.

This clonotype showed up just a few times. The chain carries TRBV11-3 and TRBJ2-5; D might be TRBD2 (5 bases). CDR1 is SGHNT and CDR2 is YENEEA in the germline V gene. Trimming removed 5 bases at V and 5 bases at J, with 12 bases between. The CDR3 has 13 amino acids. The CDR3 here is CASSRRGWETQYF. In nucleotides, the CDR3 is TGTGCCAGCAGCCGACGGGGTTGGGAGACCCAGTACTTC.

In this sample, this clonotype turned up a few times. The rearrangement links TRBV15 to TRBJ1-5; unclear D gene. Germline CDR1 LNHNV, CDR2 YYDKDF (reference sequence). Trimming shortened V by 0 bases and J by 4 bases, and 10 bases separated the two germline ends. CDR3 length equals 15 residues. CDR3 in DNA: TGTGCCACCAGCAGAGATAGGGCAGCTAATCAGCCCCAGCATTTT. Translating it yields CATSRDRAANQPQHF.

This clonotype has more than one count but fewer than ten. This chain connects TRBV20-1 to TRBJ2-7, with 13 bases identical to TRBD2. Germline lookup yields CDR1 DFQATT and CDR2 SNEGSKA (reference sequence). With 2 bases clipped from V and 3 bases from J, the junction kept 16 bases outside the gene matches. The CDR3 length is 19 residues. In nucleotides, the CDR3 is TGCAGTGCTAGAAGAGCCCTAGGCCCGACTAGCGGGAGGTTCTACGAGCAGTACTTC. Encoded protein: CSARRALGPTSGRFYEQYF.

The V call is TRBV29-1, the J call TRBJ2-5; D may match TRBD1 or TRBD2 (5 bases each). Per germline, CDR1 SQVTM and CDR2 ANQGSEA. V lost 3 bases and J lost 6, with 8 bases in between. CDR3 size: 11 residues. Written as DNA, the CDR3 is TGCAGCGTTGACCGGGACCAGACCCAGTACTTC. This encodes CSVDRDQTQYF.

In this sample, this clonotype turned up a few times. The chain combines TRBV28 with TRBJ2-1; TRBD2 aligns across 7 bases. This CDR3 contains 17 residues. Germline-derived CDR1 and CDR2 are MDHEN and SYDVKM. V lost 2 bases, J lost 0 bases, and 7 bases stayed unmatched. The CDR3 sequence: CASSLVLAESSYNEQFF. The CDR3 region has the DNA TGTGCCAGCAGTTTAGTTCTAGCGGAGAGCTCCTACAATGAGCAGTTCTTC. The complete variable domain, with remaining parts taken from reference TRBV28 and TRBJ2-1, reads DVKVTQSSRYLVKRTGEKVFLECVQDMDHENMFWYRQDPGLGLRLIYFSYDVKMKEKGDIPEGYSVSREKKERFSLILESASTNQTSMYLCASSLVLAESSYNEQFFGPGTRLTVL.

V is TRBV6-5 and J is TRBJ1-5; a possible D gene is TRBD1 (6 bases). CDR3 length equals 15 residues. Trimming removed 7 bases at V and 3 bases at J, with 16 bases between. Germline assignment: CDR1 MNHEY and CDR2 SVGAGI. As DNA, the CDR3 is TGTGCCAGCAAGCAGGACAGCGGACCCAATCAGCCCCAGCATTTT. Amino acids: CASKQDSGPNQPQHF.

The sample holds one count of this clonotype. Just one base apart from a much larger clone, this may be a read error. The chain links TRBV29-1 to TRBJ2-3, with TRBD2 identical over 8 bases. The CDR3 runs to 14 residues. CDR1 is SQVTM and CDR2 is ANQGSEA in the germline V gene. Losses at the gene ends were 5 bases for V and 4 bases for J; bases not matched to a gene: 8. The CDR3 sequence: CSVSTSGVADTQYF. For the CDR3, the DNA is TGCAGCGTTTCCACTAGCGGTGTCGCAGATACGCAGTATTTT.

The chain couples TRBV20-1 to TRBJ2-7; 7 bases match TRBD1. Per the germline V gene, CDR1 is DFQATT and CDR2 is SNEGSKA (reference sequence). V lost 6 bases and J lost 2; bases outside the gene matches: 10. CDR3 length: 14 amino acids. The CDR3 nucleotides are TGCAGTGCCAGGGACAGAGAGGGACCCTACGAGCAGTACTTC. Its translation is CSARDREGPYEQYF.